A selection of T cell receptor beta chains follows, all from one sample in a study of early T cells in non-severe SARS-CoV-2 infection. One entry per CDR3 protein results from TCRdb running MiXCR on the 5' RACE reads. The data contain some 38,000 distinct CDR3 sequences, 4.5% to 7% of them singletons. Sequences were derived from whole blood, sampled at baseline. The receptors stem from an adult who was a healthcare worker with PCR-confirmed SARS-CoV-2 infection or an uninfected control (not recorded which). Both conserved end residues are trimmed from each CDR3. The order of the fields is V gene, CDR3 length, CDR3 protein.

>TRBV11-2|10
ASRRVADTQY
>TRBV19|14
ASSTGLAANTGELF
>TRBV10-2|13
ASYLVAGETDTQY
>TRBV7-2|14
ASSLGWRGPPYTQY
>TRBV6-1|14
ASSEPLFARDNEQF
>TRBV7-6|12
ASSLENRVSEQY
>TRBV19|12
ASTAGLRGDTIY
>TRBV2|12
ASRRQGANYGYT
>TRBV15|12
ATSRDSLGTEGF
>TRBV30|11
AWRGDRGNIQY
>TRBV7-7|11
ASSPRWSETQY
>TRBV12-3/TRBV12-4|13
ASSPDSSYNSPLH
>TRBV5-5|12
ASSNPGQVNEQF
>TRBV27|12
ASTEWGSGTEAF
>TRBV20-1|12
SAREAPFSYEQY
>TRBV6-5|13
ASSLGTSVYNEQF
>TRBV12-3/TRBV12-4|10
ASSLGDTEAF
>TRBV7-8|13
ASSLVDSGGATQY
>TRBV28|14
ASSSGTGRLQETQY
>TRBV7-2|13
ASSLLAETRHEQY
>TRBV20-1|11
SASPPDTYEQY
>TRBV2|13
ASLSQGARGDTQY
>TRBV29-1|10
SVVIGNQPQH
>TRBV7-9|12
ASRSGDSTYEQY
>TRBV29-1|12
SVEMLGIYNEQF
>TRBV29-1|10
SVDARQETQY
>TRBV4-1|13
ASSQTQGTNYGYT
>TRBV14|14
ASSQGSGAGSYEQY
>TRBV28|13
ASTPSKGRSTEAF
>TRBV20-1|14
SARRGTGTDSGGYT
>TRBV24-1|11
ATRRGSSYEQY
>TRBV4-3|14
ASSQGSGGGNTEAF
>TRBV3-1|14
ASSQDLDRGGTEAF
>TRBV12-3/TRBV12-4|9
ASSPKYEQY
>TRBV20-1|16
SARTREQHRDTYNEQF
>TRBV5-1|11
ASSSGSSYEQY
>TRBV5-1|13
ASSEGLETNYGYT
>TRBV29-1|12
SVEGAGSTDTQY
>TRBV7-9|11
ASREANTGELF
>TRBV19|13
ASPLKGCTYNEQF
>TRBV6-4|13
ASSVLAGVAGELF
>TRBV3-1|15
ASSQVRATGRSTEAF
>TRBV5-4|12
ASSLDNRVDGYT
>TRBV7-9|14
ASSSLAGESYNEQF
>TRBV12-3/TRBV12-4|15
ASSFRTSGVEQETQY
>TRBV2|10
ASRREGQGQF
>TRBV28|10
ASSTGVYGYT
>TRBV5-4|13
ASSLGVTQKETQY
>TRBV6-5|14
ASSLDGRIDGNTIY